These 3 T cell receptor beta chains originate from one sample sequenced in a study of control samples from healthy donors and cancer patients. Sequencing was performed with immunoSEQ multiplex PCR; in TCRdb, only in-frame clones are kept and a portion is missing. This sample has some 99,000 clones; roughly 90% occur once, and the top ten carry about 16%. Sequencing was done on a sample of blood. The receptors derive from a woman aged 45-65 years in good health.

CDR3 in amino acids: CASSQGLAGVSFYNEQFF. CDR3 in DNA: TGCGCCAGCAGCCAAGGACTAGCGGGAGTCTCCTTCTACAATGAGCAGTTCTTC. V and J are TRBV4-3 and TRBJ2-1; 12 bases are a match to TRBD2. Per germline, CDR1 LGHNA and CDR2 YSLEER. The V gene end was trimmed by 1 base and the J gene end by 3 bases; junction bases not matched to a gene: 7. This CDR3 comprises 18 residues.

The V and J genes are TRBV7-9 and TRBJ1-4, with 11 nucleotides matching TRBD1. V gave up 10 bases and J gave up 2 bases; unmatched junction bases: 3. This CDR3 spans 14 amino acids. Germline CDR1 reads SEHNR; CDR2 reads FQNEAQ (reference sequence). CDR3 in DNA: TGTGCCATCGGGACAGGGGGTACTAATGAAAAACTGTTTTTT. It specifies CAIGTGGTNEKLFF.

In its sample, this clone was seen once. CDR3 bases: TGTGCCAGCAGCCCCGGGGGGCTAGCGGTGAACAATGAGCAGTTCTTC. It specifies CASSPGGLAVNNEQFF. This rearrangement joins TRBV7-9 to TRBJ2-1; D is possibly TRBD2 (7 bases). The CDR3 extends over 16 amino acids. The V end lost 5 bases, the J end lost 5 bases, and 19 bases lay between the germline ends. The V gene's germline CDR1 is SEHNR and CDR2 FQNEAQ (reference sequence).